The next 8 T cell receptor beta chains were all read from a single sample in a study of blood T cell repertoires in COVID-19. The protocol was immunoSEQ multiplex PCR, while the TCRdb copy is restricted to in-frame clones and leaves out a portion. The sample shows approximately 270,000 clones, around nine tenths of them seen only once. Sequencing was performed on peripheral blood. Source of these receptors: a man younger than 40 with acute or convalescent COVID-19.

The CDR3 nucleotides read TGTGCCAGCAGCGCTCGGACAGGGGGGGGTAACTATGGCTACACCTTC. It codes for CASSARTGGGNYGYTF. This sequence joins TRBV11-2 and TRBJ1-2; 10 bases are a match to TRBD1. CDR3 length: 16 amino acids. With 5 bases clipped from V and 1 base from J, the junction kept 7 bases outside the gene matches. CDR1 is SGHAT, CDR2 FQNNGV, per germline. Combining the CDR3 with reference TRBV11-2 and TRBJ1-2 gives the whole variable domain EAGVAQSPRYKIIEKRQSVAFWCNPISGHATLYWYQQILGQGPKLLIQFQNNGVVDDSQLPKDRFSAERLKGVDSTLKIQPAKLEDSAVYLCASSARTGGGNYGYTFGSGTRLTVV.

V usage is TRBV7-8 and J usage is TRBJ2-7; no definite D call. This CDR3 is built from 13 residues. V was pared by 8 bases and J by 1 base, with 12 bases between. Germline V gene data show CDR1 as SGHVS and CDR2 as FQNEAQ. CDR3 nucleotides: TGTGCCAGCGCAATCGGGTTGTCCTACGAGCAGTACTTC. It codes for CASAIGLSYEQYF. Full variable domain (remainder filled in from reference TRBV7-8 and TRBJ2-7): GAGVSQSPRYKVAKRGQDVALRCDPISGHVSLFWYQQALGQGPEFLTYFQNEAQLDKSGLPSDRFFAERPEGSVSTLKIQRTQQEDSAVYLCASAIGLSYEQYFGPGTRLTVT.

Only one count was recorded for this clone. V usage is TRBV10-1 and J usage is TRBJ2-7, with D perhaps TRBD2 (5 bases). Germline V gene sequence: CDR1 WNHNN, CDR2 SYGVQD (reference sequence). This CDR3 spans 14 amino acids. V gave up 0 bases and J gave up 2 bases, with 8 bases separating them. This chain's CDR3 is CASSESRAPYEQYF. The CDR3 nucleotides read TGCGCCAGCAGTGAGTCGAGGGCACCCTACGAGCAGTACTTC.

This chain connects TRBV11-2 to TRBJ2-5; 11 nucleotides align to TRBD2. The CDR3 totals 17 residues. Germline values: CDR1 SGHAT, CDR2 FQNNGV. Trimming at V came to 5 bases and at J to 5 bases, leaving 13 bases not matched to a gene. CDR3 amino acids: CASSVGLAGPRWETQYF. DNA of the CDR3: TGTGCCAGCAGCGTTGGACTAGCGGGCCCGCGGTGGGAGACCCAGTACTTC.

The chain employs TRBV5-4 and TRBJ1-1; weak D call: TRBD1 (5 bases). Germline lookup yields CDR1 SGHNT and CDR2 YYREEE (reference sequence). The CDR3 is 14 amino acids. Trimming shortened V by 4 bases and J by 4 bases, and 14 bases separated the two germline ends. CDR3 nucleotides: TGTGCCAGCAGCCGGCCGGGGGTCGGCACTGAAGCTTTCTTT. Translation gives CASSRPGVGTEAFF.

The gene calls are TRBV9 and TRBJ2-3; TRBD2 agrees at 11 bases. CDR3 size: 17 residues. Germline V gene sequence: CDR1 SGDLS, CDR2 YYNGEE. V trimming: 2 bases; J trimming: 1 base; junction bases outside the gene matches: 6. The CDR3 is CASSVTSTSGGTDTQYF. CDR3 in DNA: TGTGCCAGCAGCGTGACCTCGACTAGCGGGGGCACAGATACGCAGTATTTT.

J is TRBJ2-1 and V is TRBV11-3; TRBD2 agrees at 7 bases. This CDR3 comprises 15 residues. CDR1 is SGHNT and CDR2 is YENEEA in the germline V gene. Unmatched junction bases numbered 8, after V lost 5 bases and J lost 4 bases. CDR3 amino acids: CASSPSSSGYNEQFF. CDR3 DNA: TGTGCCAGCAGCCCTAGTTCTAGCGGATACAATGAGCAGTTCTTC.

This clone was observed a single time. This chain uses TRBV7-2 with TRBJ2-7; D possibly corresponds to TRBD1 (5 bases). V lost 1 base and J lost 4, with 11 bases in between. The CDR3 totals 14 residues. Looked up from germline, CDR1 is SGHTA and CDR2 is FQGNSA. Here the CDR3 reads CASSLDRTQYEQYF. In nucleotides, the CDR3 is TGTGCCAGCAGCTTAGACAGGACACAATACGAGCAGTACTTC. Variable domain in full (rest from reference TRBV7-2 and TRBJ2-7): GAGVSQSPSNKVTEKGKDVELRCDPISGHTALYWYRQSLGQGLEFLIYFQGNSAPDKSGLPSDRFSAERTGGSVSTLTIQRTQQEDSAVYLCASSLDRTQYEQYFGPGTRLTVT.